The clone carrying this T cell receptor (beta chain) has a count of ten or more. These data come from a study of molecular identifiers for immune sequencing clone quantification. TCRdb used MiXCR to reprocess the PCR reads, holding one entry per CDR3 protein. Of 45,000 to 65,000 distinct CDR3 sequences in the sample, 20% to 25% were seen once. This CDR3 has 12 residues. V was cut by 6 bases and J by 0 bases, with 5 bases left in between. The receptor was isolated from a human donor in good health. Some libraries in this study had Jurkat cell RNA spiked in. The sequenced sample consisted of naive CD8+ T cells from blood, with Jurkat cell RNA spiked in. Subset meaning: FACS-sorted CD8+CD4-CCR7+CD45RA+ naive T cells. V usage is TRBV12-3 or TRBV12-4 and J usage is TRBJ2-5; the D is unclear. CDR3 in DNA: TGTGCCAGCAGCCTGGACCAAGAGACCCAGTACTTC. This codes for CASSLDQETQYF.